The present TCR beta chain was sequenced within a study of blood T cells in healthy people across ages (dated by TCRdb to the mid-2010s). With respect to the entire study: In model experiments, template switching captured about one uniquely barcoded TCR beta cDNA molecule for every two T cells. Two additional independent replicas of 1 million unique cDNA reads from the same blood draw were analyzed for two donors (one aged 18 to 30 and one aged 80 or older). The study measured age-related changes in TCR beta repertoire diversity using deep sequencing normalized with unique cDNA molecular identifiers. To avoid experimental bias, donors of different ages were randomly spread across the sequencing lanes. Donors were grouped into four age groups: young (average approximately 15 years), middle-aged (roughly 38), aged (roughly 62) and long-lived (just over 80).

The cysteine opens and the phenylalanine closes a CDR3 of 12 amino acids. Only the CDR3 part of the read is kept: 36 bases, read in frame from the first base. The donors were roughly 39 Caucasian individuals from Russia, aged 6 to 90 years, who were systemically healthy. Around 9.9 milliliters of peripheral blood were collected from each donor into EDTA-treated Vacutainer tubes. Ficoll-Paque density-gradient centrifugation was used to isolate PBMCs, with at least 7 million per sample. Total RNA, at least 6 micrograms per sample, was extracted from PBMCs with Trizol reagent. For every donor, an aliquot of PBMCs went through flow cytometry to measure the percentages of naive CD45RAhigh/CD27high T cells. General conclusions and limits of the study: Because the CMV infection status of the donors was unknown, age-related changes in expanded clonotypes may potentially have been confounded. Observed TCR beta diversity per million T cells fell roughly linearly with age, and a significant reduction was already apparent by age approximately 41. Bulk unsorted PBMC profiling prevented conclusive comparison of naive and antigen-experienced compartments. The long-lived group showed more naive CD4+ T cells, fewer expanded clones and increased TCR diversity than the aged group, suggesting age selection. The percentage of naive T cells measured by flow cytometry correlated strongly with observed TCR beta diversity. Estimates of total diversity based on one million sequenced T cells were regarded as lower bounds and as underestimates.

Of note for this clonotype: Which antigen it targets is not known. Base quality data are lacking; no much larger clone is found one base away.

Library construction relied on 5' RACE. The sample was run on an Illumina HiSeq 2500. A second about 7 to 12 cycle PCR used a sample-barcoded 5' primer and a J-beta primer mix. A unique molecular identifier was introduced onto each TCR beta cDNA molecule by a template-switch 5' adaptor carrying 12 random nucleotides. Each sample yielded at least 2.5 million CDR3-containing paired-end reads. The Mint cDNA synthesis kit, primed by a TRBC-specific oligonucleotide, was used to synthesize first-strand cDNA from all RNA. Following uracil-DNA glycosylase treatment, all cDNA underwent a first 18-cycle PCR with the universal primers M1SS and BC2_uni_R. As for how the authors treated the data: Each sample was normalized by randomly selecting 1 million high-quality reads, each carrying a distinct molecular identifier. Reads sharing molecular identifiers were discarded rather than binned into consensus sequences. MiTCR, with a Q25 quality threshold and the strictest error-elimination algorithm, was used for CDR3 identification, clonotype clustering and error correction. Lower-bound total TCR beta diversity was estimated with a nonparametric unseen species model using Euler transformation. Through fastp at Q25 and MiXCR, TCRdb rebuilt clones from the public reads, retaining in-frame beta chains. Duplicate CDR3 protein sequences are folded into a single record with the most common DNA and genes. These V and J calls originate from TCRdb's pipeline instead of the authors' own analysis. This sample lists around 800,000 distinct CDR3 sequences; 46% were detected once. The ten largest clones add up to 15% to 20% of the sample.

This clonotype originated in a man older than 75 in good health. The sample consisted of blood. The receptor chain draws on TRBV21-1 and TRBJ2-7. TRBV21-1 represents a pseudogene. DNA sequence: TGTGCAAGGCATCCGAGGCCCTACGAGCAGTACTTC. The translation is CARHPRPYEQYF.